The 29 T cell receptor beta chains in this list originate from one sample, sequenced in a study of T cells in Graves' hyperthyroidism and ophthalmopathy. TCR beta CDR3 regions were amplified from RNA. Primed by the HTBI set, a first-round RT-PCR was run on the TCR CDR3. TCRdb redid the calling of the multiplex PCR reads with MiXCR, one entry per CDR3 protein. The repertoire holds about 720,000 distinct CDR3 sequences, with roughly a sixth as singletons. The sample taken for sequencing was blood. These TCRs come from a woman between 50 and 59 years old with Graves' hyperthyroidism that later progressed to Graves' ophthalmopathy.

This clonotype was counted ten times or more. This chain joins TRBV6-2 or TRBV6-3 and TRBJ2-7, with 10 bases that match TRBD1. CDR1 and CDR2 (germline): MNHEY, SVGEGT. Losses at the gene ends were 5 bases for V and 5 bases for J; bases not matched to a gene: 12. The CDR3 extends over 16 amino acids. CDR3 protein: CASSGPTSGTGDEQYF. CDR3 in DNA: TGTGCCAGCAGTGGGCCCACCTCCGGGACAGGGGACGAGCAGTACTTC.

This sequence joins TRBV6-1 and TRBJ1-2; weak D call: TRBD1 (5 bases). The CDR3 has 11 amino acids. Trimming pared 5 bases from V and 13 bases from J, leaving 14 bases between. The V gene's germline CDR1 is MNHNS and CDR2 SASEGT. The CDR3 nucleotides are TGTGCCAGCAGTCGGGACCTCAATGTCACCTTC. Residues: CASSRDLNVTF.

This clonotype was recorded many times. V gene TRBV30 combines with J gene TRBJ2-7; 9 nucleotides agree with TRBD1. The CDR3 is 13 amino acids. Germline V gives CDR1 GTSNPN, CDR2 SVGIG (reference sequence). V shed 2 bases and J 6 bases; nucleotides not matched to a gene: 5. Written as DNA, the CDR3 is TGTGCCTGGAGTCCCGGGACAGGGATCGAGCAGTACTTC. Translated, it gives CAWSPGTGIEQYF.

This clonotype was seen at least ten times. The rearrangement joins TRBV20-1 to TRBJ2-7, with 9 bases fitting TRBD1. Per germline, CDR1 DFQATT and CDR2 SNEGSKA (reference sequence). V shed 7 bases, J shed 6 bases, and the junction held 10 bases outside the gene matches. This CDR3 comprises 13 residues. CDR3 in amino acids: CSGRQGGFGEQYF. For the CDR3, the DNA is TGCAGTGGAAGACAGGGGGGGTTTGGCGAGCAGTACTTC.

This clonotype has just a few counts. J is TRBJ1-1 and V is TRBV7-9; D unresolved. Between the trimmed V and J ends, which lost 2 bases and 4 bases, there was a span of 14 bases. The CDR3 is made up of 15 amino acids. CDR1 and CDR2 from the germline V gene are SEHNR and FQNEAQ (reference sequence). In DNA, the CDR3 is TGTGCCAGCAGCTTAATGGCTCCCCTGGTCACTGAAGCTTTCTTT. Protein: CASSLMAPLVTEAFF.

This clonotype was counted between two and nine times. This chain joins TRBV20-1 and TRBJ1-5, with TRBD1 matching 7 bases. From germline, CDR1 is DFQATT and CDR2 SNEGSKA (reference sequence). The junction had 6 bases not matched to a gene; V was cut back by 6 bases and J by 7 bases. The CDR3 totals 12 residues. CDR3 sequence reads: CSARHRGQPQHF. The CDR3 region has the DNA TGCAGTGCCAGACACAGGGGACAGCCCCAGCATTTT.

This clonotype was recorded at least ten times. The chain combines TRBV6-5 with TRBJ2-5, with 9 positions matching TRBD1. This CDR3 is 17 amino acids long. Trimming at V came to 0 bases and at J to 2 bases, leaving 7 bases not matched to a gene. Germline V lookup: CDR1 MNHEY, CDR2 SVGAGI. CDR3 nucleotides: TGTGCCAGCAGTTACTCTAGGCGGGACAGGGTTCAAGAGACCCAGTACTTC. The encoded protein is CASSYSRRDRVQETQYF.

This clonotype was picked up a small number of times. This sequence joins TRBV6-1 and TRBJ1-6, with TRBD1 matching 8 bases. Germline CDR1 reads MNHNS; CDR2 reads SASEGT. This CDR3 is built from 15 residues. Germline trimming cut 6 bases from V and 7 bases from J; bases unmatched to any gene: 8. As DNA, the CDR3 is TGTGCCAGCAGCAGGCAGGGGGCGCGGAATTCACCCCTCCACTTT. Its translation: CASSRQGARNSPLHF.

In its sample, this clonotype was seen many times. The chain carries TRBV11-2 and TRBJ2-5; a possible D gene is TRBD2 (6 bases). Germline V gene data show CDR1 as SGHAT and CDR2 as FQNNGV. V was pared by 2 bases and J by 2 bases, with 15 bases between. The CDR3 sequence is 16 residues long. CDR3 DNA sequence: TGTGCCAGCAGCTTAATGCAGGGAGGTAGACAAGAGACCCAGTACTTC. It specifies CASSLMQGGRQETQYF.

In this sample, this clonotype turned up many times. The V and J genes are TRBV5-1 and TRBJ2-2; maybe TRBD1 (5 bases). Germline CDR1 and CDR2: SGHRS and YFSETQ. This CDR3 is 16 amino acids long. Trimming removed 1 base at V and 3 bases at J, with 13 bases between. The CDR3 reads CASSLFPRVDTGELFF. CDR3 DNA: TGCGCCAGCAGCTTGTTTCCCAGGGTCGACACCGGGGAGCTGTTTTTT.

This clonotype was recorded many times. The DNA for the CDR3 is TGCAGCGTTGCCCCCAGGGGGCAAGGTCGAGAGACCCAGTACTTC. Amino acid sequence: CSVAPRGQGRETQYF. The rearrangement links TRBV29-1 to TRBJ2-5; 8 bases are shared with TRBD1. The CDR3 contains 15 residues. V shed 4 bases, J shed 4 bases, and the junction held 11 bases outside the gene matches. Germline values: CDR1 SQVTM, CDR2 ANQGSEA.

With regard to this clonotype: A read error is possible here, since a much larger clone lies one base away. CDR3 protein: CASSPGGRDNQPQHF. DNA for the CDR3: TGTGCCAGCTCACCAGGGGGCAGGGACAATCAGCCCCAGCATTTT. The rearrangement joins TRBV18 to TRBJ1-5; D might be TRBD1 (6 bases). Germline V gene sequence: CDR1 KGHSH, CDR2 LQKENI. This CDR3 has 15 amino acids. V was shortened by 2 bases and J by 3 bases, with 11 bases between the two germline ends.

The gene calls are TRBV6-1 and TRBJ2-4; D is unclear. The CDR3 is 14 residues long. Germline CDR1 and CDR2: MNHNS and SASEGT. The ends were cut back, 5 bases at V and 0 bases at J, with 8 bases in the middle. The CDR3 here is CASSPEIAKNIQYF. For the CDR3, the DNA is TGTGCCAGCAGTCCGGAGATAGCCAAAAACATTCAGTACTTC.

This clonotype was seen a few times. This chain uses TRBV5-6 with TRBJ1-2; 7 bases align to TRBD1. Germline lookup yields CDR1 SGHDT and CDR2 YYEEEE. This CDR3 spans 14 amino acids. V shed 3 bases and J 2 bases; nucleotides not matched to a gene: 4. The CDR3 bases are TGTGCCAGCAGCTGGGGGACAGTAAACTATGGCTACACCTTC. It specifies CASSWGTVNYGYTF.

This sequence joins TRBV28 and TRBJ1-1; D is perhaps TRBD1 (6 bases). The germline CDR1 and CDR2 sequences are MDHEN and SYDVKM. The CDR3 consists of 14 residues. Trimming shortened V by 7 bases and J by 6 bases, and 18 bases separated the two germline ends. The CDR3 nucleotides read TGTGCCAGCATTATCGGGGGCGCCGCCGCTGAAGCTTTCTTT. Its translation: CASIIGGAAAEAFF.

The rearrangement joins TRBV3-1 to TRBJ2-2, with 7 bases matching TRBD1. The length of the CDR3 is 14 residues. The V and J ends lost 2 bases and 5 bases, in that order; junction bases with no gene match: 2. The germline gives CDR1 LGHDT, CDR2 YNNKEL (reference sequence). The CDR3 loop is CASSQQGDTGELFF. The CDR3, as DNA: TGTGCCAGCAGCCAACAGGGGGATACCGGGGAGCTGTTTTTT.

Many counts were recorded for this clonotype. This sequence joins TRBV11-3 and TRBJ2-1; 14 bases agree with TRBD2. V lost 4 bases and J lost 3; bases outside the gene matches: 5. Germline CDR1 reads SGHNT; CDR2 reads YENEEA. The CDR3 extends over 17 amino acids. CDR3 sequence (DNA): TGTGCCAGCAGCTCAGGGACTAGCGGGGGTGACTACAATGAGCAGTTCTTC. This encodes CASSSGTSGGDYNEQFF.

This clonotype was seen a few times. A read error may be the cause here, since a much bigger clone is one base away. The rearrangement uses TRBV9 and TRBJ2-1, with 12 bases matching TRBD2. Trimming cost V 1 base and J 4 bases; bases outside gene matches: 0. Per the germline V gene, CDR1 is SGDLS and CDR2 is YYNGEE. The CDR3 contains 15 residues. The CDR3 DNA is TGTGCCAGCAGCGTAACTAGCGGGGGGTACAATGAGCAGTTCTTC. Protein product: CASSVTSGGYNEQFF.

This clonotype occurred many times. V usage is TRBV12-3 or TRBV12-4 and J usage is TRBJ2-5; the match to TRBD1 covers 11 bases. The junction had 9 bases not matched to a gene; V was cut back by 5 bases and J by 7 bases. There are 15 residues in the CDR3. CDR3 DNA: TGTGCCAGCAGTCCGGGACAGGGGGTCCTCGGGACCCAGTACTTC. It is translated as CASSPGQGVLGTQYF.

This rearrangement joins TRBV6-2 or TRBV6-3 to TRBJ2-7, with 8 bases fitting TRBD1. Trimming took 3 bases from V and 2 from J; bases not matched to a gene: 12. Germline-derived CDR1 and CDR2 are MNHEY and SVGEGT. This CDR3 spans 17 amino acids. The CDR3 loop reads CASSYSVETGDPYEQYF. CDR3 in DNA: TGTGCCAGCAGTTATTCGGTAGAGACAGGGGACCCCTACGAGCAGTACTTC.

This chain links TRBV7-8 with TRBJ2-5; possible D gene TRBD2, 6 bases. This CDR3 spans 13 amino acids. The germline V gene encodes CDR1 SGHVS and CDR2 FQNEAQ. Trimming removed 5 bases at V and 5 bases at J, with 12 bases between. As DNA, the CDR3 is TGTGCCAGCAGCCGCCGGGACTTGGAGACCCAGTACTTC. Amino acid sequence: CASSRRDLETQYF.

In its sample, this clonotype was seen many times. CDR3 amino acids: CSATSWVTGSSYNEQFF. CDR3 DNA: TGCAGTGCCACATCCTGGGTTACAGGGAGCTCCTACAATGAGCAGTTCTTC. The chain employs TRBV20-1 and TRBJ2-1, with a possible D match to TRBD1 (6 bases). CDR1 and CDR2 (germline): DFQATT, SNEGSKA (reference sequence). V was trimmed by 6 bases and J by 0 bases, leaving 21 bases between them. This CDR3 spans 17 amino acids.

Only a few counts were recorded for this clonotype. V gene TRBV6-1 combines with J gene TRBJ2-4; 8 bases align to TRBD1. Germline CDR1 MNHNS, CDR2 SASEGT. Unmatched junction bases numbered 5, after V lost 4 bases and J lost 6 bases. The CDR3 has 14 amino acids. CDR3 sequence (DNA): TGTGCCAGCAGTGCGGACAGGGCTTTAAACATTCAGTACTTC. Its protein is CASSADRALNIQYF.

A word on this clonotype: A much larger clone sits a single nucleotide away, making a read error possible. Because the CDR3 is missing its conserved closing phenylalanine or tryptophan, this is likely a read error. V is TRBV2 and J is TRBJ1-2, with D possibly TRBD1 on 6 matching bases. Germline CDR1 and CDR2: SNHLY and FYNNEI. V lost 6 bases to trimming and J lost 7 bases, with 18 bases between them. The CDR3 runs to 14 residues. CDR3: CASRRTDPRGGYTL. The CDR3 region has the DNA TGTGCCAGCAGACGGACAGACCCCAGGGGTGGCTACACCCTC.

The CDR3 spells CASSSPRLAKSSYEQYF. The CDR3 region has the DNA TGTGCCAGCAGCTCCCCACGACTAGCGAAGAGCTCCTACGAGCAGTACTTC. The chain uses TRBV7-9 and TRBJ2-7, with TRBD2 matching over 8 bases. Germline CDR1 reads SEHNR; CDR2 reads FQNEAQ (reference sequence). The CDR3 spans 17 residues. J gave up 0 bases and V 4 bases, and 11 bases lay outside the gene matches. Full variable domain (outside the CDR3, taken from reference TRBV7-9 and TRBJ2-7): DTGVSQNPRHKITKRGQNVTFRCDPISEHNRLYWYRQTLGQGPEFLTYFQNEAQLEKSRLLSDRFSAERPKGSFSTLEIQRTEQGDSAMYLCASSSPRLAKSSYEQYFGPGTRLTVT.

This chain joins TRBV10-1 and TRBJ2-3, with 8 bases that match TRBD1. J was trimmed by 4 bases and V by 3 bases; bases with no gene match: 9. Germline V gives CDR1 WNHNN, CDR2 SYGVQD (reference sequence). The CDR3 has 16 amino acids. The CDR3 sequence: CASSDSVQTGADTQYF. CDR3 bases: TGCGCCAGCAGTGACTCTGTCCAGACAGGGGCAGATACGCAGTATTTT.

V is TRBV9 and J is TRBJ2-5, with D tentatively TRBD1 (5 bases). The CDR3 is made up of 17 amino acids. From germline, CDR1 is SGDLS and CDR2 YYNGEE. Trimming left V 0 bases short and J 4 bases short, with 19 bases between. CDR3 sequence: CASSVVDVGQGGETQYF. The CDR3 DNA follows: TGTGCCAGCAGCGTAGTGGATGTCGGGCAGGGTGGAGAGACCCAGTACTTC.

This clonotype was recorded many times. The chain links TRBV11-1 to TRBJ2-7; the D gene is possibly TRBD2 (6 bases). The CDR3 has 14 residues. From germline, CDR1 is SGHAT and CDR2 FQDESV (reference sequence). V was shortened by 7 bases and J by 0 bases, with 13 bases between the two germline ends. The CDR3 reads CASTIAVNSYEQYF. DNA of the CDR3: TGTGCCAGCACTATAGCGGTAAACTCCTACGAGCAGTACTTC.

The gene calls are TRBV15 and TRBJ1-6, with 12 bases matching TRBD1. The CDR3 consists of 16 residues. Germline trimming cut 4 bases from V and 9 bases from J; bases unmatched to any gene: 7. The germline gives CDR1 LNHNV, CDR2 YYDKDF (reference sequence). The CDR3 DNA is TGTGCCACCAGCACCGGGACAGGGGGCTTTTCTTCACCCCTCCACTTT. As protein: CATSTGTGGFSSPLHF.